The 9 T cell receptor beta chains presented below share a single source sample, sequenced in a study of cytomegalovirus exposure and HLA in healthy donors. Researchers ran the PCR with 60 Vbeta and 13 Jbeta primers. Method: immunoSEQ multiplex PCR; TCRdb's copy keeps in-frame clones and lacks some. Listed are roughly 71,000 clones; about 5% falls within the top ten. Sequencing was performed on PBMCs. Receptor source: a middle-aged woman in good health and CMV-seropositive.

On this clone: One end of the junction varies from germline; a read error may be responsible. V usage is TRBV7-2 and J usage is TRBJ2-5; TRBD1 matches 9 bases. Germline V gene lookup returns CDR1 SGHTA and CDR2 FQGNSA. This CDR3 is built from 12 residues. The CDR3 DNA is TGTGCCAGCAGCTTAGCGACAGGGGGTCTGCACTTC. It translates to CASSLATGGLHF.

The rearrangement joins TRBV7-9 to TRBJ1-4, with D maybe TRBD1 (6 bases). CDR1 SEHNR and CDR2 FQNEAQ come from the germline V gene (reference sequence). The CDR3 has 15 amino acids. V was trimmed by 4 bases and J by 0 bases, leaving 9 bases between them. This CDR3 reads CASSSQGSTNEKLFF. CDR3 in DNA: TGTGCCAGCAGCTCACAGGGTTCAACTAATGAAAAACTGTTTTTT. The variable domain in full, completed from reference TRBV7-9 and TRBJ1-4, reads DTGVSQNPRHKITKRGQNVTFRCDPISEHNRLYWYRQTLGQGPEFLTYFQNEAQLEKSRLLSDRFSAERPKGSFSTLEIQRTEQGDSAMYLCASSSQGSTNEKLFFGSGTQLSVL.

The V call is TRBV27, the J call TRBJ2-1; the D gene is possibly TRBD1 (6 bases). Trimming stripped 2 bases from V and 8 bases from J, with 13 bases between. Germline V lookup: CDR1 MNHEY, CDR2 SMNVEV (reference sequence). CDR3 length: 14 residues. The CDR3 sequence is CASSLGGGRYEQFF. For the CDR3, the DNA is TGTGCCAGCAGTTTAGGTGGGGGCCGGTATGAGCAGTTCTTC.

V is TRBV7-3 and J is TRBJ2-7, with TRBD1 matching over 7 bases. The trim removed 2 bases at V and 6 bases at J, leaving 7 bases unmatched. Per germline, CDR1 SGHTA and CDR2 FQGTGA. This CDR3 is built from 14 residues. The CDR3 spells CASSLDRASGEQYF. In DNA form, the CDR3 reads TGTGCCAGCAGCTTAGACAGGGCGAGTGGCGAGCAGTACTTC.

The rearrangement joins TRBV6-1 to TRBJ1-1, with 8 positions matching TRBD1. CDR3 length: 15 amino acids. Trimming cost V 7 bases and J 3 bases; bases outside gene matches: 10. Germline V CDR1 and CDR2: MNHNS, SASEGT. The CDR3 region is CASNGRQGTDTEAFF. In DNA form, the CDR3 reads TGTGCCAGCAATGGACGACAGGGGACGGACACTGAAGCTTTCTTT.

The chain couples TRBV4-1 to TRBJ1-1; tentatively, D is TRBD1 (5 bases). Germline assignment: CDR1 MGHRA and CDR2 YSYEKL. Trimming cost V 6 bases and J 3 bases, with 20 bases left between them. The CDR3 consists of 16 residues. The CDR3 coding sequence is TGCGCCAGCAGTAGACTTCCGCAACAGGTGGACACTGAAGCTTTCTTT. Translating gives CASSRLPQQVDTEAFF.

The V and J genes are TRBV29-1 and TRBJ2-7; possibly TRBD2 for D (5 bases). Germline V gene sequence: CDR1 SQVTM, CDR2 ANQGSEA. V was trimmed by 6 bases and J by 6 bases, leaving 12 bases between them. This CDR3 contains 11 residues. The DNA for the CDR3 is TGCAGCGTGCTTACTAGTGGCGAGCAGTACTTC. It encodes CSVLTSGEQYF.

The V call is TRBV6-4, the J call TRBJ2-1, with D possibly being TRBD2 (6 bases). The CDR3 contains 17 residues. In germline, CDR1 is MRHNA, CDR2 SNTAGT. V was clipped by 0 bases and J by 8 bases, with 20 bases between them. The CDR3 DNA reads TGTGCCAGCAGTGACTCACAACTAGGCTTCAGGGAGGATGAGCAGTTCTTC. Translation: CASSDSQLGFREDEQFF.

The chain recombines TRBV29-1 with TRBJ2-7, with a tentative D call TRBD2 (6 bases). CDR1 and CDR2 (germline): SQVTM, ANQGSEA. CDR3 length: 10 residues. The germline V and J ends were trimmed by 3 bases and 12 bases, with 12 bases remaining between them. Here the CDR3 DNA reads TGCAGCGTTGATAGCGGAGTAAGGTACTTC. It specifies CSVDSGVRYF.